What follows describes a single T cell receptor beta chain. Its target is unknown. Treatment indicated: oral pan-JAK inhibitor, 5-10 mg twice daily. Lesional scalp tissue (obtained by punch biopsy) and peripheral blood were collected from alopecia areata patients. Sorting of CD4+ and CD8+ T cells was performed on PBMCs. The data originate from a study of CD8+ T cells in alopecia areata. The study, taken as a whole, reports: Scalp clonality dropped significantly under tofacitinib, as did expanded CD8+ top-100 clones.

Isolated RNA was reverse transcribed into cDNA used as the sequencing template. The assay was immunoSEQ multiplex PCR, and TCRdb's table has in-frame clones only and misses some. The table has approximately 110,000 clones, 56% seen once. Between the trimmed V and J ends, which lost 0 bases and 8 bases, there was a span of 13 bases. Germline V CDR1 and CDR2: LNHNV, YYDKDF (reference sequence). The CDR3 contains 14 residues. The specimen comprised CD4+ T cells sorted from blood, sampled at week 24, from a patient treated with tofacitinib. The V and J genes are TRBV15 and TRBJ1-2; D is unresolved. The receptor was isolated from a human donor with alopecia areata. As DNA, the CDR3 is TGTGCCACCAGCAGAGATGCATTGGGGAACGGCTACACCTTC. Protein sequence: CATSRDALGNGYTF.